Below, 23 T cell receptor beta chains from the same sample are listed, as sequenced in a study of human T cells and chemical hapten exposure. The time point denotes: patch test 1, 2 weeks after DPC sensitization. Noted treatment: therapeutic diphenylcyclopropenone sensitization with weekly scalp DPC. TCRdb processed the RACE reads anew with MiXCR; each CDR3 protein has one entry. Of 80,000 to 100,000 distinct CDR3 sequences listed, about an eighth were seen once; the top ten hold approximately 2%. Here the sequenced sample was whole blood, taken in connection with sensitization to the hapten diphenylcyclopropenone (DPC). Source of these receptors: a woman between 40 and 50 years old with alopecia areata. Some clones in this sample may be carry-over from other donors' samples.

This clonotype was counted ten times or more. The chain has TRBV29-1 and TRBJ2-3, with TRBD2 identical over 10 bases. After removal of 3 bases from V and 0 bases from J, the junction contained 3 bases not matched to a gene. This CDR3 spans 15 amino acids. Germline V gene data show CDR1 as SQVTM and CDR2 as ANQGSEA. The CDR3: CSVDTSGDSTDTQYF. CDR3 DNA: TGCAGCGTTGATACTAGCGGGGACAGCACAGATACGCAGTATTTT.

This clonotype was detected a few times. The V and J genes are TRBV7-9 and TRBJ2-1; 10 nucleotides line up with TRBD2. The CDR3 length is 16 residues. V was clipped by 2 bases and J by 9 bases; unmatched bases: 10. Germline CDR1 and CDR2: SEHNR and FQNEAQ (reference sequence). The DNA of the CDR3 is TGTGCCAGCAGCTTATCATGGAGCGGGAGGGACGGTGAGCAGTTCTTC. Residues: CASSLSWSGRDGEQFF.

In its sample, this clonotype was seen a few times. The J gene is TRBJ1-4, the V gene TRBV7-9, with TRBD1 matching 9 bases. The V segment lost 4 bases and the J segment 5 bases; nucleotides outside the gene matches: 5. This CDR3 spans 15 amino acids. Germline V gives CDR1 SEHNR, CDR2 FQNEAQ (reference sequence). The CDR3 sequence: CASSSWTGENEKLFF. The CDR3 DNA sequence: TGTGCCAGCAGCTCCTGGACAGGGGAGAATGAAAAACTGTTTTTT.

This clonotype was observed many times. For the CDR3, the DNA is TGTGCCAGCAGTTACTCGAACGGGGGGGATACGCAGTATTTT. It specifies CASSYSNGGDTQYF. The V and J genes are TRBV6-6 and TRBJ2-3, with 7 nucleotides matching TRBD2. The CDR3 totals 14 residues. The trim removed 0 bases at V and 6 bases at J, leaving 3 bases unmatched. Germline V gene data show CDR1 as MNHNY and CDR2 as SVGAGI (reference sequence).

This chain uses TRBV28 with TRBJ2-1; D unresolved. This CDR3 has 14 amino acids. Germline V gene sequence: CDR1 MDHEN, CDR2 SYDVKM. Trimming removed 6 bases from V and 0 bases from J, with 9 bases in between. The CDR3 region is CASSPASSYNEQFF. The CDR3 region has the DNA TGTGCCAGCAGCCCGGCGAGCTCCTACAATGAGCAGTTCTTC.

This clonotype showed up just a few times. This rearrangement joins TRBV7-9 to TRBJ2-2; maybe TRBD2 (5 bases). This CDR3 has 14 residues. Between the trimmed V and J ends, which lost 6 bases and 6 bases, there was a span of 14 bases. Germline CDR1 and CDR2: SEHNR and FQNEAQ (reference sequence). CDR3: CASRGGSGAGELFF. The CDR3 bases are TGTGCCAGCAGAGGTGGGAGTGGAGCCGGGGAGCTGTTTTTT. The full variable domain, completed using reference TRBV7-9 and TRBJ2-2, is DTGVSQNPRHKITKRGQNVTFRCDPISEHNRLYWYRQTLGQGPEFLTYFQNEAQLEKSRLLSDRFSAERPKGSFSTLEIQRTEQGDSAMYLCASRGGSGAGELFFGEGSRLTVL.

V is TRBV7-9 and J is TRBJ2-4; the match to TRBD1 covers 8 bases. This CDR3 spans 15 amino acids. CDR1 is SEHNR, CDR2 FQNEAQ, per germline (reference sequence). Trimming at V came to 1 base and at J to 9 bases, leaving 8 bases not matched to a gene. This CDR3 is CASSLGGGTGTIQYF. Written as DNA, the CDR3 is TGTGCCAGCAGCTTAGGGGGCGGGACAGGTACCATTCAGTACTTC.

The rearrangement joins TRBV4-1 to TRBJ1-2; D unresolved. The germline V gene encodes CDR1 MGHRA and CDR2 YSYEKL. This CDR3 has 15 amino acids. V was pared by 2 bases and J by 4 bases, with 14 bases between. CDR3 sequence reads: CASSQISRATYGYTF. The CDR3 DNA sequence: TGCGCCAGCAGCCAAATCTCCAGAGCCACCTATGGCTACACCTTC.

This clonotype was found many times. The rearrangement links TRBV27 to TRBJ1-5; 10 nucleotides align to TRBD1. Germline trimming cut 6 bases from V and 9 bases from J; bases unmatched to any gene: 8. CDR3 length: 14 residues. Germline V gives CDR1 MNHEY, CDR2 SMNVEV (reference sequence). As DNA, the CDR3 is TGTGCCAGCAGCCTAGGGACAGGGGTAGGGCCCCAGCATTTT. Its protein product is CASSLGTGVGPQHF.

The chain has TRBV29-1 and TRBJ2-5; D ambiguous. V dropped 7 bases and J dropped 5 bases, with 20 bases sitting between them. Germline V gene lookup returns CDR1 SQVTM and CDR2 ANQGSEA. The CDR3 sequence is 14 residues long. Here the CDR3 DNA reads TGCAGCGCTCCAATAGGCAGGTCTGGCGAGACCCAGTACTTC. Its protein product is CSAPIGRSGETQYF.

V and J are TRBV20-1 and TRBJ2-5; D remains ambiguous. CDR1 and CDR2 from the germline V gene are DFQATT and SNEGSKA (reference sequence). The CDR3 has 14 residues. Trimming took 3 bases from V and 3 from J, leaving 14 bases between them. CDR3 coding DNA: TGCAGTGCTAGCCTGGGCGGACCCAAAGAGACCCAGTACTTC. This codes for CSASLGGPKETQYF.

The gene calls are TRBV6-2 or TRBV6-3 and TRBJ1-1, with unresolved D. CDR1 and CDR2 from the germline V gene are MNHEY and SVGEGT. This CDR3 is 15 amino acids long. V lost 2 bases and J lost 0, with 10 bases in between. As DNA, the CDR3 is TGTGCCAGCAGTTACGGTGGCAACATGAACACTGAAGCTTTCTTT. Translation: CASSYGGNMNTEAFF.

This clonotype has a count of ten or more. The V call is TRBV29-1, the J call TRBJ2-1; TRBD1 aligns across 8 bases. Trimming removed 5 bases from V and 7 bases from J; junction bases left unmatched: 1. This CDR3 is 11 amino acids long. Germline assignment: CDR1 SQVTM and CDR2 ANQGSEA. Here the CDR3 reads CSVRTGNEQFF. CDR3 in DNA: TGCAGCGTTAGGACAGGGAATGAGCAGTTCTTC.

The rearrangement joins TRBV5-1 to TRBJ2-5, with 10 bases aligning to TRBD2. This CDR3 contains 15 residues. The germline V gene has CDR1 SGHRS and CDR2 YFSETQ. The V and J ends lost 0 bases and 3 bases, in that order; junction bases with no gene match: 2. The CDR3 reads CASSLDGTSEETQYF. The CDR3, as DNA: TGCGCCAGCAGCTTGGACGGGACTAGCGAAGAGACCCAGTACTTC.

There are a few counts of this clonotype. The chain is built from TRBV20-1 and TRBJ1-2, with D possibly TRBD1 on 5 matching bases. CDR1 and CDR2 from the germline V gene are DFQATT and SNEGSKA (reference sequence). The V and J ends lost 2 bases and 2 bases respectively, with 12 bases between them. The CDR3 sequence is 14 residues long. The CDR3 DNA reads TGCAGTGCTAGATTTAGTCAGGGCAACTATGGCTACACCTTC. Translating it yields CSARFSQGNYGYTF.

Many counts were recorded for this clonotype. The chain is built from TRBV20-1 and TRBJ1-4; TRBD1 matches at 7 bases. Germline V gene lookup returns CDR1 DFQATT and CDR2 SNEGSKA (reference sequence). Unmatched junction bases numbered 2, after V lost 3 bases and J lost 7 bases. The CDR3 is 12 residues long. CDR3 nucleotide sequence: TGCAGTGCTAGCAGGGGGGGTGAAAAACTGTTTTTT. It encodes CSASRGGEKLFF.

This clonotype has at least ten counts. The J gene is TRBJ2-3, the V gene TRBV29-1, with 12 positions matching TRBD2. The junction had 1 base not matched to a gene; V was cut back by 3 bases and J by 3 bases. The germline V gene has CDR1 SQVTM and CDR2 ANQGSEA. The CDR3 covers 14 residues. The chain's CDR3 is CSVETSGSTDTQYF. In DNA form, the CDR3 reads TGCAGCGTTGAGACTAGCGGGAGTACAGATACGCAGTATTTT.

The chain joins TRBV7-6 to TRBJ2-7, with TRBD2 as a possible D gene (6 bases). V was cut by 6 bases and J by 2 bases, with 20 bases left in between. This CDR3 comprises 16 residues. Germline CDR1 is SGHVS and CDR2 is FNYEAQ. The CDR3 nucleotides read TGTGCCAGCAGGATGCACCGGGAGCTAATTCCCTACGAGCAGTACTTC. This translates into CASRMHRELIPYEQYF.

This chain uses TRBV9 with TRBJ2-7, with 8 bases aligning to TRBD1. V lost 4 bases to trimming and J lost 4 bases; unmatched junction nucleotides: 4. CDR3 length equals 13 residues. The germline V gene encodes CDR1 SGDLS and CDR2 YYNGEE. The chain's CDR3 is CASSIRTGYEQYF. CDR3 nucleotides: TGTGCCAGCAGCATCCGGACAGGGTACGAGCAGTACTTC.

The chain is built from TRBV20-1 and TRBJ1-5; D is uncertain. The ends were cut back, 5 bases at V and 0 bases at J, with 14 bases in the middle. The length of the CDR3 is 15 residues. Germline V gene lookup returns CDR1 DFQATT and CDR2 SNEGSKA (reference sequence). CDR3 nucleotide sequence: TGCAGTGCTTTCGCCTTGGCCTATAGCAATCAGCCCCAGCATTTT. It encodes CSAFALAYSNQPQHF.

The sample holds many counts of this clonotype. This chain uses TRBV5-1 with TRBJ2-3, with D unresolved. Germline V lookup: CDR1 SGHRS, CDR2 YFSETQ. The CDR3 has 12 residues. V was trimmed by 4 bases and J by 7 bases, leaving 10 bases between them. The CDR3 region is CASSLVGHTQYF. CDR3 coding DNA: TGCGCCAGCAGCCTGGTCGGGCATACGCAGTATTTT. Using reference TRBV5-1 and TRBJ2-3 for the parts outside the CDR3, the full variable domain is KAGVTQTPRYLIKTRGQQVTLSCSPISGHRSVSWYQQTPGQGLQFLFEYFSETQRNKGNFPGRFSGRQFSNSRSEMNVSTLELGDSALYLCASSLVGHTQYFGPGTRLTVL.

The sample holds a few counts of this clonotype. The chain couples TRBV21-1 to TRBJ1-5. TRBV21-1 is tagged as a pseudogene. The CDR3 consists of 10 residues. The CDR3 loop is CASVHQPQHF. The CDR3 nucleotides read TGTGCCAGTGTGCATCAGCCCCAGCATTTT.

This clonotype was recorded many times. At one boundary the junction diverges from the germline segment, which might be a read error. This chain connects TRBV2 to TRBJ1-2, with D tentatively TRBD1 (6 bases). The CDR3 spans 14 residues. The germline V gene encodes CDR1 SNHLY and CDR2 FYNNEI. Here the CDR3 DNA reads TGTGCCAGCAGTGAAGCCAGGGGCGGTCTGAAGGCCCCCTTC. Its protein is CASSEARGGLKAPF.